This T cell receptor beta chain emerged from a study of blood T cell repertoires in COVID-19. CDR1 and CDR2 from the germline V gene are MGHRA and YSYEKL. This CDR3 is built from 15 residues. Germline trimming cut 6 bases from V and 4 bases from J; bases unmatched to any gene: 10. As handled by the study authors: Cell counts per sample came from amplifying reference gene primers. Generated by immunoSEQ multiplex PCR, the TCRdb table keeps only in-frame clones and is missing some. Clonal size and the V and J genes are those of that table, whereas D and trimming came from the DNA. The data show 250,000 to 300,000 clones, approximately 90% seen once.

Material: PBMCs or T cells enriched from blood (not recorded which). The V call is TRBV4-1, the J call TRBJ2-7; 9 positions match TRBD1. The clonotype comes from a woman aged 30 to 39 who had recovered from COVID-19. CDR3 amino acids: CASSLKGTGPYEQYF. The DNA of the CDR3 is TGCGCCAGCAGTCTGAAAGGGACAGGGCCGTACGAGCAGTACTTC.